The 9 T cell receptor beta chains given below trace back to one sample, sequenced in a study of shared clonotypes between healthy human individuals. The table came from immunoSEQ multiplex PCR; TCRdb's copy has only in-frame clones and leaves some out. The profile covers fewer than 650,000 clones, with around 80% appearing a single time and approximately 13% taken by the ten largest. Sequences were obtained from PBMCs. All receptors derive from a woman in her 40s in good health. Some clones in this sample may be carry-over from other donors' samples.

The table lists this clone with a few counts. V gene TRBV2 combines with J gene TRBJ1-5, with TRBD1 matching 8 bases. The CDR3 loop spans 15 amino acids. The germline CDR1 and CDR2 sequences are SNHLY and FYNNEI. J lost 4 bases, V lost 6 bases, and 8 bases had no gene match. CDR3 residues: CASRRLDRGNQPQHF. The CDR3 DNA is TGTGCCAGCAGGAGACTCGACAGGGGTAATCAGCCCCAGCATTTT.

A single count supports this clone. The gene calls are TRBV28 and TRBJ1-4; 9 bases map to TRBD1. The CDR3 runs to 18 residues. Germline V gene data show CDR1 as MDHEN and CDR2 as SYDVKM. Germline trimming cut 1 base from V and 1 base from J; bases unmatched to any gene: 7. The CDR3 sequence: CASSLSPGQGLTNEKLFF. In DNA, the CDR3 is TGTGCCAGCAGTTTATCCCCCGGACAGGGGCTAACTAATGAAAAACTGTTTTTT.

In this sample, this clone turned up once. This may be a read error: a much more frequent sequence differs by one nucleotide. The CDR3 nucleotides are TGTGCCAGCAGCTTAGATTCGGGGGGAGGCAATCAGCCCCAGCATTTT. Residues: CASSLDSGGGNQPQHF. The chain joins TRBV7-2 to TRBJ1-5; possibly TRBD1 for D (5 bases). Germline CDR1 SGHTA, CDR2 FQGNSA. V lost 1 base, J lost 2 bases, and 12 bases lay in between. This CDR3 contains 16 residues.

The CDR3 sequence: CASSSTGNLEKLFF. The CDR3 nucleotides read TGCGCCAGCAGCTCGACAGGGAACCTTGAAAAACTGTTTTTT. The rearrangement uses TRBV5-1 and TRBJ1-4, with 7 nucleotides matching TRBD1. Germline CDR1 reads SGHRS; CDR2 reads YFSETQ. V shed 3 bases and J 7 bases; nucleotides not matched to a gene: 6. This CDR3 comprises 14 residues.

This chain uses TRBV30 with TRBJ1-4; D gene uncertain. The V and J ends lost 2 bases and 7 bases respectively, with 20 bases between them. This CDR3 is 16 amino acids long. Germline lookup yields CDR1 GTSNPN and CDR2 SVGIG (reference sequence). The CDR3 region has the DNA TGTGCCTGGAGTCCTCCTCGGACCATCTTTCCTGAAAAACTGTTTTTT. It encodes CAWSPPRTIFPEKLFF.

In its sample, this clone was seen once. The V call is TRBV11-1, the J call TRBJ1-1; TRBD1 matches 9 bases. The trim removed 2 bases at V and 1 base at J, leaving 5 bases unmatched. The V gene's germline CDR1 is SGHAT and CDR2 FQDESV (reference sequence). CDR3 size: 16 residues. CDR3 DNA: TGTGCCAGCAGCTTATCTCGGGGACAGGGGAACACTGAAGCTTTCTTT. It translates to CASSLSRGQGNTEAFF.

V gene TRBV28 combines with J gene TRBJ2-1; D unclear. The V gene lost 4 bases and the J gene lost 10 bases, with 17 bases spanning the gap. This CDR3 region has 14 residues. The germline V gene has CDR1 MDHEN and CDR2 SYDVKM. CDR3 nucleotide sequence: TGTGCCAGCAGTTCTCCCCTCCAGGTGCGGGAGCAGTTCTTC. Protein: CASSSPLQVREQFF.

The CDR3 coding sequence is TGTGCCAGCAGTTCCAGAGATAGCAATCAGCCCCAGCATTTT. This codes for CASSSRDSNQPQHF. V is TRBV6-6 and J is TRBJ1-5; no clear D. This CDR3 comprises 14 residues. Germline V gives CDR1 MNHNY, CDR2 SVGAGI (reference sequence). V dropped 4 bases and J dropped 0 bases, with 7 bases sitting between them.

This clone was recorded only once. The rearrangement uses TRBV30 and TRBJ1-3; D is perhaps TRBD1 (5 bases). The CDR3 covers 14 residues. V dropped 2 bases and J dropped 1 base, with 9 bases sitting between them. Germline V gene sequence: CDR1 GTSNPN, CDR2 SVGIG (reference sequence). As DNA, the CDR3 is TGTGCCTGGAGTCGGGGCGGGTCTGGAAACACCATATATTTT. It encodes CAWSRGGSGNTIYF.